This T cell receptor beta chain stems from a study of T-cell reconstitution after alpha-beta-depleted transplantation in children. Molecular barcoding with unique molecular identifiers was used for the TCRbeta library. In TCRdb, the PCR reads were re-called with MiXCR into one record per CDR3 protein. Among about a million distinct CDR3 sequences, around 30% were seen once, and the ten largest hold roughly 30%. Findings and limits, study-wide: At one year after transplant, newly produced T cells mostly accounted for T-cell counts and diversity. Surviving thymic progenitors and recipient T cells were the source of high TCRbeta diversity at day 60 in some patients. The origin of alpha-beta T cells about two months after transplant was reportedly several hundred expanded graft clones.

Trimming left V 0 bases short and J 4 bases short, with 10 bases between. This CDR3 has 15 residues. CDR1 is MGHRA, CDR2 YSYEKL, per germline. Concerning this clonotype itself: Antigen unknown.

The sequence was collected from a boy younger than two who had a stem cell transplant for SCID, so the T cells may come from the graft donor. V gene TRBV4-1 combines with J gene TRBJ1-5; D not certain. The material was PBMCs, mostly from graft donor cells, obtained 360 days after TCRalphabeta/CD19-depleted stem cell transplant. The CDR3 nucleotides are TGCGCCAGCAGCCAAGATGCACGTTATAATCAGCCCCAGCATTTT. Its translation is CASSQDARYNQPQHF.